A single sample gave rise to the 19 T cell receptor beta chains below, sequenced in a study of early T cells in non-severe SARS-CoV-2 infection listed by TCRdb under 2021. Library preparation used 5' RACE. TCRdb records NextSeq 500 as the sequencer. TCRdb redid the processing of the public reads, applying fastp at Q25 and MiXCR, and retained in-frame beta chains. Records with the same CDR3 protein are collapsed into one entry carrying the most frequent genes and DNA. The sample table lists tens of thousands of distinct CDR3 sequences, around 4.1% of them with a count of one. The ten largest clonotypes hold 5.5% to 6.5% of the sample. The sample consisted of whole blood. These receptors came from an adult who was a healthcare worker with PCR-confirmed SARS-CoV-2 infection or an uninfected control (not recorded which).

There are many counts of this clonotype. V is TRBV24-1 and J is TRBJ2-5, with D tentatively TRBD1 (5 bases). Germline CDR1 and CDR2: KGHDR and SFDVKD. This CDR3 has 15 residues. V was trimmed by 3 bases and J by 2 bases, leaving 12 bases between them. The CDR3 DNA reads TGTGCCACCAGTGATCCAACAGGTCCACAAGAGACCCAGTACTTC. This gives the protein CATSDPTGPQETQYF.

This clonotype appeared many times. The V gene is TRBV19, the J gene TRBJ2-7, with D tentatively TRBD2 (5 bases). Germline CDR1 LNHDA, CDR2 SQIVND (reference sequence). V gave up 5 bases and J gave up 6 bases, with 23 bases separating them. The CDR3 consists of 16 residues. The CDR3 is CASSLHPRGLYSEQYF. The CDR3, as DNA: TGTGCCAGTAGTCTACACCCCCGAGGGCTGTACTCCGAGCAGTACTTC.

This clonotype was observed many times. In DNA form, the CDR3 reads TGTGCCAGCAGCAGAATGGGGGTTTCCTATAATTCACCCCTCCACTTT. This encodes CASSRMGVSYNSPLHF. This sequence joins TRBV7-2 and TRBJ1-6; D is perhaps TRBD1 (5 bases). Trimming shortened V by 5 bases and J by 1 base, and 12 bases separated the two germline ends. This CDR3 spans 16 amino acids. In germline, CDR1 is SGHTA, CDR2 FQGNSA.

This clonotype was seen repeatedly, ten times or more. The J gene is TRBJ2-2, the V gene TRBV3-1; 8 nucleotides line up with TRBD2. Germline V gives CDR1 LGHDT, CDR2 YNNKEL (reference sequence). V was pared by 0 bases and J by 7 bases, with 10 bases of the junction left unmatched. This CDR3 has 17 amino acids. CDR3 nucleotide sequence: TGTGCCAGCAGCCAAGACTCCGGGAGGGCCGACAACGGGGAGCTGTTTTTT. Protein: CASSQDSGRADNGELFF.

This clonotype was seen more than once but under ten times. The chain links TRBV6-1 to TRBJ2-1, with 7 bases lining up with TRBD2. Trimming took 0 bases from V and 2 from J; bases not matched to a gene: 4. CDR1 and CDR2 from the germline V gene are MNHNS and SASEGT. The CDR3 length is 16 residues. The CDR3 loop reads CASSEAAGAPYNEQFF. The CDR3 nucleotides read TGTGCCAGCAGTGAAGCTGCGGGAGCCCCCTACAATGAGCAGTTCTTC.

In its sample, this clonotype was seen many times. The rearrangement links TRBV19 to TRBJ1-5; 9 bases fit TRBD1. The CDR3 covers 15 residues. The V and J ends lost 5 bases and 6 bases, in that order; junction bases with no gene match: 8. Germline CDR1 and CDR2: LNHDA and SQIVND (reference sequence). CDR3 in DNA: TGTGCCAGTAGTCCGGGGACAGGGAGAACTCAGCCCCAGCATTTT. Its translation: CASSPGTGRTQPQHF.

This clonotype was observed many times. This chain connects TRBV10-1 to TRBJ2-3; D is perhaps TRBD1 (6 bases). The V gene lost 3 bases and the J gene lost 0 bases, with 16 bases spanning the gap. The CDR3 consists of 17 residues. Germline-derived CDR1 and CDR2 are WNHNN and SYGVQD (reference sequence). DNA of the CDR3: TGCGCCAGCAGTGAAGAGGGGGATTGGCGGAGCACAGATACGCAGTATTTT. Protein: CASSEEGDWRSTDTQYF.

Many counts were recorded for this clonotype. The chain carries TRBV29-1 and TRBJ2-1, with D perhaps assigned TRBD1 or TRBD2 (6 bases each). Germline V lookup: CDR1 SQVTM, CDR2 ANQGSEA. Deletions cut 4 bases from V and 3 bases from J, with 13 bases between. This CDR3 region has 14 residues. The CDR3 spells CSVARGAGYNEQFF. The CDR3 DNA sequence: TGCAGCGTTGCTAGGGGGGCGGGCTACAATGAGCAGTTCTTC.

The V gene is TRBV7-7, the J gene TRBJ2-7; weak D call: TRBD2 (6 bases). The CDR3 runs 15 residues. Between the trimmed V and J ends, which lost 1 base and 5 bases, there was a span of 15 bases. Germline V gene lookup returns CDR1 SSHAT and CDR2 FNYEAQ (reference sequence). The CDR3 DNA follows: TGTGCCAGCAGCTTAGGTGTAGGAGGGACCCACGAGCAGTACTTC. Translated: CASSLGVGGTHEQYF.

The sample holds many counts of this clonotype. The chain links TRBV5-1 to TRBJ2-7; D unclear. Germline loops: CDR1 SGHRS, CDR2 YFSETQ. Trimming removed 2 bases from V and 0 bases from J, with 3 bases in between. This CDR3 comprises 12 residues. DNA of the CDR3: TGCGCCAGCAGCTTTGACTCCTACGAGCAGTACTTC. Translation: CASSFDSYEQYF.

This clonotype was counted at least ten times. The V and J genes are TRBV13 and TRBJ2-1; tentatively, D is TRBD1 (6 bases). This CDR3 contains 15 residues. Germline lookup yields CDR1 PRHDT and CDR2 FYEKMQ (reference sequence). Between the trimmed V and J ends, which lost 0 bases and 7 bases, there was a span of 13 bases. Here the CDR3 reads CASSLGQGRGNEQFF. As DNA, the CDR3 is TGTGCCAGCAGCTTAGGGCAGGGGAGAGGTAATGAGCAGTTCTTC.

This clonotype was detected many times. This chain uses TRBV12-3 or TRBV12-4 with TRBJ1-3; weak D call: TRBD1 (5 bases). With 7 bases removed from V and 4 bases from J, the gap between germline ends came to 8 bases. CDR3 size: 12 residues. The CDR3 spells CASNPGGNTIYF. The DNA for the CDR3 is TGTGCCAGCAACCCAGGGGGAAACACCATATATTTT.

Many counts were recorded for this clonotype. The V and J genes are TRBV5-1 and TRBJ2-2; TRBD1 is a possible D gene (6 bases). V was pared by 4 bases and J by 6 bases, with 10 bases between. Germline CDR1 is SGHRS and CDR2 is YFSETQ. CDR3 length equals 13 residues. DNA for the CDR3: TGCGCCAGCAGCCTGGGGGCCCCCGGGGAGCTGTTTTTT. Amino acids: CASSLGAPGELFF.

The sample holds many counts of this clonotype. This chain uses TRBV10-3 with TRBJ2-1; TRBD2 might be the D (5 bases). Trimming removed 4 bases at V and 9 bases at J, with 10 bases between. Germline V gives CDR1 ENHRY, CDR2 SYGVKD. The CDR3 consists of 12 residues. CDR3 DNA sequence: TGTGCCATCAGTGGGGCGGAGGCTGAGCAGTTCTTC. The encoded protein is CAISGAEAEQFF.

This clonotype was seen many times. The chain combines TRBV10-3 with TRBJ2-7; TRBD2 might be the D (6 bases). The CDR3 length is 15 residues. Germline values: CDR1 ENHRY, CDR2 SYGVKD. V was trimmed by 0 bases and J by 7 bases, leaving 16 bases between them. In DNA, the CDR3 is TGTGCCATCAGTGAGTCGAAATCGGAAGGAGGGGAGCAGTACTTC. Translation gives CAISESKSEGGEQYF.

This clonotype has ten or more counts. V and J are TRBV28 and TRBJ2-7; D is possibly TRBD1 (6 bases). The V and J ends lost 3 bases and 4 bases respectively, with 16 bases between them. The CDR3 is 15 residues long. From germline, CDR1 is MDHEN and CDR2 SYDVKM. The CDR3 loop is CASSFSNGGGYEQYF. The CDR3, as DNA: TGTGCCAGCAGTTTCAGTAATGGGGGCGGGTACGAGCAGTACTTC.

This clonotype was seen many times. This chain connects TRBV6-5 to TRBJ1-5, with 9 bases identical to TRBD1. Germline V CDR1 and CDR2: MNHEY, SVGAGI. V lost 5 bases and J lost 3; bases outside the gene matches: 8. There are 16 residues in the CDR3. This CDR3 is CASSPQTGGNNQPQHF. The CDR3 DNA reads TGTGCCAGCAGTCCCCAAACAGGGGGCAACAATCAGCCCCAGCATTTT.

This clonotype was picked up many times. At one end, the junction sequence differs from germline, possibly due to a read error. V is TRBV7-7 and J is TRBJ2-5, with unresolved D. CDR3 size: 14 residues. CDR1 SSHAT and CDR2 FNYEAQ come from the germline V gene (reference sequence). The CDR3 DNA sequence: TGTGCTAGCAGCTCGTCAAGGGTCACAGAGACCCAGTACTTC. Its protein product is CASSSSRVTETQYF.

In its sample, this clonotype was seen many times. The chain couples TRBV5-6 to TRBJ2-1; D might be TRBD2 (5 bases). The germline CDR1 and CDR2 sequences are SGHDT and YYEEEE. The ends were cut back, 1 base at V and 8 bases at J, with 13 bases in the middle. This CDR3 comprises 14 residues. This CDR3 reads CASSLYWGSDEQFF. In DNA, the CDR3 is TGTGCCAGCAGCTTGTACTGGGGTAGCGATGAGCAGTTCTTC.